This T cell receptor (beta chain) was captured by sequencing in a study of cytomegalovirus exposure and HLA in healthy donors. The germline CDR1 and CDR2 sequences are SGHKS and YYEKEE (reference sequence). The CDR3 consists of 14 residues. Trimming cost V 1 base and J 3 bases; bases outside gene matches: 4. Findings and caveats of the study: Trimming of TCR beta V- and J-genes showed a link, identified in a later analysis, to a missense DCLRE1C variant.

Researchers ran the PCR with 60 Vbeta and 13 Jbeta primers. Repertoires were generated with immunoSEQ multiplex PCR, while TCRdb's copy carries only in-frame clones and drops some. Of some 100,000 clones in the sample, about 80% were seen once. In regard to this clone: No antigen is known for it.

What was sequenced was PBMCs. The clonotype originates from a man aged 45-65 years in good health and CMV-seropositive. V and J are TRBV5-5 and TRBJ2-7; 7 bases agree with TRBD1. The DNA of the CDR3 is TGTGCCAGCAGCTTGAGGGACAGCTACTACGAGCAGTACTTC. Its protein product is CASSLRDSYYEQYF.